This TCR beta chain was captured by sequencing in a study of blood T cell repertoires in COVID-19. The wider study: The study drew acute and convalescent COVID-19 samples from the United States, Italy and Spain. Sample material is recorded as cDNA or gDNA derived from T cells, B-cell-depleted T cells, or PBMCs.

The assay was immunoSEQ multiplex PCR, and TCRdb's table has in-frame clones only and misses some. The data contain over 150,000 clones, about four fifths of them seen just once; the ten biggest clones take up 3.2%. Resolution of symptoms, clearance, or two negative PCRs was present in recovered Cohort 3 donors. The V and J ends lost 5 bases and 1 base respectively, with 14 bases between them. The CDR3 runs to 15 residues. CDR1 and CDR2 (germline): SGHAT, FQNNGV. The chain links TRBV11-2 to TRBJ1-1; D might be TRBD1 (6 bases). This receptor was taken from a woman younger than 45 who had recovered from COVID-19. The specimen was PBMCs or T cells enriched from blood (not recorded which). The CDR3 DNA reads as TGTGCCAGCAGCCCAGTGGGCAGGGGGAACACTGAAGCTTTCTTT. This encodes CASSPVGRGNTEAFF.